The 17 T cell receptor beta chains below come from one sample, sequenced in a study of CD8 T cells in Susac syndrome. Reverse transcription of roughly 0.5 to 1 ug RNA was performed with random hexamers. TCRdb processed the immunoSEQ multiplex PCR reads anew with MiXCR; each CDR3 protein has one entry. Found here are under 550,000 distinct CDR3 sequences, more than 80% of them singletons; the top ten hold approximately 0.11%. Sequenced material: CD8+ T cells from PBMCs. The source is a human donor with multiple sclerosis.

The table lists this clonotype with a few counts. The V call is TRBV6-1, the J call TRBJ1-5, with a weak D call TRBD1 (6 bases). V dropped 6 bases and J dropped 4 bases, with 16 bases sitting between them. Germline V gene sequence: CDR1 MNHNS, CDR2 SASEGT. The CDR3 is 15 amino acids. In DNA form, the CDR3 reads TGTGCCAGCAGCGATAGACAGGCCTTAAATCAGCCCCAGCATTTT. This encodes CASSDRQALNQPQHF.

There are a few counts of this clonotype. This chain links TRBV9 with TRBJ1-5; unclear D gene. The germline gives CDR1 SGDLS, CDR2 YYNGEE. This CDR3 is 14 amino acids long. V gave up 5 bases and J gave up 1 base, with 10 bases separating them. The CDR3 is CASSVGGSNQPQHF. CDR3 DNA: TGTGCCAGCAGTGTTGGCGGAAGCAATCAGCCCCAGCATTTT.

The chain couples TRBV11-2 to TRBJ2-5, with 10 bases fitting TRBD2. V shed 5 bases and J 5 bases; nucleotides not matched to a gene: 8. The CDR3 is 15 residues long. CDR1 is SGHAT and CDR2 is FQNNGV in the germline V gene. CDR3 loop: CASSPFEREGETQYF. CDR3 sequence (DNA): TGTGCCAGCAGCCCCTTTGAGCGGGAGGGGGAGACCCAGTACTTC.

The chain links TRBV24-1 to TRBJ2-7, with D maybe TRBD1 (6 bases). Trimming left V 9 bases short and J 6 bases short, with 20 bases between. Germline CDR1 is KGHDR and CDR2 is SFDVKD. This CDR3 is 14 amino acids long. CDR3 region: CATATLRTVAEQYF. CDR3 nucleotides: TGTGCCACCGCCACCCTCCGGACAGTAGCCGAGCAGTACTTC.

V usage is TRBV19 and J usage is TRBJ2-7, with TRBD2 matching 10 bases. This CDR3 is 14 amino acids long. The germline CDR1 and CDR2 sequences are LNHDA and SQIVND (reference sequence). The trim removed 10 bases at V and 6 bases at J, leaving 12 bases unmatched. CDR3 in DNA: TGTGCCACGTCCGCCGGGACTAGCGACGGCGAGCAGTACTTC. Amino acids: CATSAGTSDGEQYF.

The chain has TRBV15 and TRBJ2-7, with 12 bases identical to TRBD1. The V gene's germline CDR1 is LNHNV and CDR2 YYDKDF (reference sequence). With V trimmed by 5 bases and J by 6 bases, 11 bases remained unmatched. CDR3 length equals 16 residues. The CDR3 protein is CATSSGTGGLYFEQYF. In nucleotides, the CDR3 is TGTGCCACCAGCTCCGGGACAGGGGGCTTATACTTCGAGCAGTACTTC.

The CDR3 sequence: CSAGSYSNQPQHF. The CDR3 DNA reads as TGCAGTGCTGGGAGTTATAGCAATCAGCCCCAGCATTTT. This chain links TRBV20-1 with TRBJ1-5; D not resolved. The CDR3 totals 13 residues. The germline gives CDR1 DFQATT, CDR2 SNEGSKA (reference sequence). Trimming took off 5 bases at V and 0 bases at J, with 8 bases between the two ends.

The rearrangement links TRBV12-3 or TRBV12-4 to TRBJ1-1; possibly TRBD1 for D (5 bases). This CDR3 is built from 17 residues. Trimming took 3 bases from V and 0 from J, leaving 17 bases between them. CDR3 residues: CASSFGRREGMNTEAFF. Here the CDR3 DNA reads TGTGCCAGCAGTTTTGGACGTAGAGAGGGGATGAACACTGAAGCTTTCTTT.

In this sample, this clonotype turned up a few times. This chain uses TRBV2 with TRBJ2-7, with 10 bases fitting TRBD1. The CDR3 length is 15 residues. Germline lookup yields CDR1 SNHLY and CDR2 FYNNEI. The V segment lost 4 bases and the J segment 2 bases; nucleotides outside the gene matches: 5. CDR3 region: CASSGGTGDPYEQYF. CDR3 coding DNA: TGTGCCAGCAGTGGCGGGACAGGGGATCCCTACGAGCAGTACTTC.

The V gene is TRBV4-2, the J gene TRBJ2-2; 14 bases match TRBD2. This CDR3 is built from 18 residues. CDR1 is LGHNA and CDR2 is YNFKEQ in the germline V gene. Germline trimming cut 1 base from V and 1 base from J; bases unmatched to any gene: 2. The chain's CDR3 is CASSQVGTSGRNTGELFF. The CDR3 DNA follows: TGTGCCAGCAGCCAAGTCGGGACTAGCGGGAGGAACACCGGGGAGCTGTTTTTT.

V and J are TRBV28 and TRBJ2-7; the match to TRBD1 covers 10 bases. The germline CDR1 and CDR2 sequences are MDHEN and SYDVKM. The CDR3 totals 14 residues. J lost 3 bases, V lost 6 bases, and 5 bases had no gene match. This CDR3 is CASRSTGGIYEQYF. CDR3 DNA sequence: TGTGCCAGCAGGTCGACAGGGGGCATCTACGAGCAGTACTTC.

This clonotype has a handful of counts. The chain employs TRBV19 and TRBJ1-1, with a tentative D call TRBD1 (6 bases). Germline V gene lookup returns CDR1 LNHDA and CDR2 SQIVND (reference sequence). Trimming cost V 3 bases and J 4 bases, with 12 bases left between them. There are 14 residues in the CDR3. CDR3 in DNA: TGTGCCAGTAGTATTACAGGGTTGGGCACTGAAGCTTTCTTT. Protein: CASSITGLGTEAFF.

The rearrangement joins TRBV27 to TRBJ1-2; no clear D. Trimming removed 7 bases at V and 3 bases at J, with 18 bases between. The CDR3 length is 15 residues. In germline, CDR1 is MNHEY, CDR2 SMNVEV (reference sequence). The CDR3, as DNA: TGTGCCAGCATAGGCCTTCTGGGCAGCGACTATGGCTACACCTTC. It codes for CASIGLLGSDYGYTF.

The genes are TRBV10-3 and TRBJ2-7, with D possibly TRBD1 on 6 matching bases. This CDR3 has 14 residues. CDR1 and CDR2 from the germline V gene are ENHRY and SYGVKD. V was clipped by 6 bases and J by 1 base, with 13 bases between them. CDR3 coding DNA: TGTGCCATCAGCGAAGCAGGGGCTTCCTACGAGCAGTACTTC. Translation: CAISEAGASYEQYF.

The chain joins TRBV4-1 to TRBJ1-1; 12 nucleotides agree with TRBD1. Germline-derived CDR1 and CDR2 are MGHRA and YSYEKL. V lost 3 bases, J lost 7 bases, and 3 bases stayed unmatched. The CDR3 is 14 amino acids. The CDR3 DNA reads as TGCGCCAGCAGCCAGGGACAGGGGGCAATTGAAGCTTTCTTT. Translating gives CASSQGQGAIEAFF.

The CDR3 reads CASSLGQGWFEQYF. The CDR3 DNA reads as TGTGCCAGCAGCCTCGGACAGGGGTGGTTCGAGCAGTACTTC. This chain uses TRBV11-2 with TRBJ2-7; 9 nucleotides match TRBD1. The CDR3 loop spans 14 amino acids. Germline V gives CDR1 SGHAT, CDR2 FQNNGV. Unmatched junction bases numbered 8, after V lost 5 bases and J lost 6 bases.

The chain links TRBV6-1 to TRBJ2-1; D is unclear. This CDR3 comprises 13 residues. Germline CDR1 reads MNHNS; CDR2 reads SASEGT. V was clipped by 3 bases and J by 6 bases, with 9 bases between them. CDR3 protein: CASSDLWGNEQFF. CDR3 nucleotides: TGTGCCAGCAGTGATTTGTGGGGCAATGAGCAGTTCTTC.